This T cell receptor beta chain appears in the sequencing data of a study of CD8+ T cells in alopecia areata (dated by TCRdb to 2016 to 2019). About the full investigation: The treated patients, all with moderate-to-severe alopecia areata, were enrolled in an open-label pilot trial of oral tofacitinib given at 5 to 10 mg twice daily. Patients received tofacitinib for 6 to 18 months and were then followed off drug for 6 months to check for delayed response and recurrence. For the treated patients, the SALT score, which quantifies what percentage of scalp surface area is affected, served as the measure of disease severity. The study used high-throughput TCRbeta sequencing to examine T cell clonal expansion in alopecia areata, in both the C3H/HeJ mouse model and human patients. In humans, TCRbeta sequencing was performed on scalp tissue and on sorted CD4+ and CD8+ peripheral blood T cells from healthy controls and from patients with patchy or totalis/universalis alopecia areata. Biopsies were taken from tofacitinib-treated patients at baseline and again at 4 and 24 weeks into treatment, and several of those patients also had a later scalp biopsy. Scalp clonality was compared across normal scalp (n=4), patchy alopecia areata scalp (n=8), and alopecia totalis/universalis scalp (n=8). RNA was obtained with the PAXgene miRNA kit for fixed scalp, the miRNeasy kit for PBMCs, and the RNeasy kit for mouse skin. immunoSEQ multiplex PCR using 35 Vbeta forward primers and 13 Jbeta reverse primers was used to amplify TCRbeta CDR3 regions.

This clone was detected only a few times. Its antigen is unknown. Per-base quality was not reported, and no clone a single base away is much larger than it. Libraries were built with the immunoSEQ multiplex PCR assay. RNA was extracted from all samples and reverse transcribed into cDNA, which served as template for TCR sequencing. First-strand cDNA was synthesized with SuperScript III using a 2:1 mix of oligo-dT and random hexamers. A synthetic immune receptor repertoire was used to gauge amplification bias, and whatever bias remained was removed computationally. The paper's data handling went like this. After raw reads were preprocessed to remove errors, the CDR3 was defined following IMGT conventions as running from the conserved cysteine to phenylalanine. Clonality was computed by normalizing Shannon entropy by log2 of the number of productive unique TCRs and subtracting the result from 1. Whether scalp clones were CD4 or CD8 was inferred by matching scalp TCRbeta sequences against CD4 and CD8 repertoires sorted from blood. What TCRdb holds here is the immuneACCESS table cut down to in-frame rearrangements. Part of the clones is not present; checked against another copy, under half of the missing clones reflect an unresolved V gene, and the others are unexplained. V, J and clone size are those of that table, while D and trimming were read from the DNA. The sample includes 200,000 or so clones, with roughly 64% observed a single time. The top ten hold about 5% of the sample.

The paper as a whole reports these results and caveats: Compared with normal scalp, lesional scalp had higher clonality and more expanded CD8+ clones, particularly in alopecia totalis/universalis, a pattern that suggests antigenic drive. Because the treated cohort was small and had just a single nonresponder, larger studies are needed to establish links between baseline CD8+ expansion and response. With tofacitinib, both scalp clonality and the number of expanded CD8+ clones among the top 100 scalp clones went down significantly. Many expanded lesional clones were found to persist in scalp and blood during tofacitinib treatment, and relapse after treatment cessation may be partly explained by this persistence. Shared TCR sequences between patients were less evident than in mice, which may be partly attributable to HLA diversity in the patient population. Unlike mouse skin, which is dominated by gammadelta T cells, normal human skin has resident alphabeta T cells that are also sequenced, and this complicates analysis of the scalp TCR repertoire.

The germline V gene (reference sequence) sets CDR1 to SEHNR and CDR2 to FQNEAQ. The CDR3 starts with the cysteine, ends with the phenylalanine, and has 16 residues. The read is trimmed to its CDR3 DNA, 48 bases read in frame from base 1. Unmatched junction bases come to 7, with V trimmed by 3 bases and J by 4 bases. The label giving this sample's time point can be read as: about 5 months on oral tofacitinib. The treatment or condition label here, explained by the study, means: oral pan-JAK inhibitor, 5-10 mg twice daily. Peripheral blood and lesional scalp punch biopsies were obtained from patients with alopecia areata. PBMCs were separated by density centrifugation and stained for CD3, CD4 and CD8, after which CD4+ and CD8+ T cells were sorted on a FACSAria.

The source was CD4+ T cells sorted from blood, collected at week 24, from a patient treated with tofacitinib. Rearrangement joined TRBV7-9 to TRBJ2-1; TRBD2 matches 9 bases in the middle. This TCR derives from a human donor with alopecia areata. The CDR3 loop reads CASSLDGTSSYNEQFF. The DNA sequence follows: TGTGCCAGCAGCTTGGACGGGACTAGCTCATACAATGAGCAGTTCTTC.